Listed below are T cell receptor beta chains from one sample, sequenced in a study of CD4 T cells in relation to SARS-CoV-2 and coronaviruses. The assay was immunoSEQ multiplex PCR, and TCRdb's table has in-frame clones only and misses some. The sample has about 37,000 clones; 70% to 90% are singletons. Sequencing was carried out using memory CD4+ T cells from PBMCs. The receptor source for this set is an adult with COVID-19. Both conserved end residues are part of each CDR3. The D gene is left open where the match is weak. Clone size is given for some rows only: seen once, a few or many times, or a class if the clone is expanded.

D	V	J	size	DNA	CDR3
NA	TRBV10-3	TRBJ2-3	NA	TGTGCCATCAGTGAGTCGAGTAAAAGCACAGATACGCAGTATTTT	CAISESSKSTDTQYF
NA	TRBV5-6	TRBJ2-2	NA	TGTGCCAGCAGCCTTAGCGGCACCGGGGAGCTGTTTTTT	CASSLSGTGELFF
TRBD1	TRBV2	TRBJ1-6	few	TGTGCCAGCAGCCCCCAGGGGGTGACAAATTCACCCCTCCACTTT	CASSPQGVTNSPLHF
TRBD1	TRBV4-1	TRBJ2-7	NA	TGCGCCAGCAGCCAGCCGGGACAGGGAATCTACGAGCAGTACTTC	CASSQPGQGIYEQYF
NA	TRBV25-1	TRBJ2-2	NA	TGTGCCAGCAGTAAGGGAAGCGGCGGGAACACCGGGGAGCTGTTTTTT	CASSKGSGGNTGELFF
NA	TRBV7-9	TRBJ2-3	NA	TGTGCCAGCAGCTTATTACAGAGCTCAGATACGCAGTATTTT	CASSLLQSSDTQYF
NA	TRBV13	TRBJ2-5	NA	TGTGCCAGCAGCTCTAGAGAGACCCAGTACTTC	CASSSRETQYF
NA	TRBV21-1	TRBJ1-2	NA	TGTGCCAGCAGCAAACCACACAGGGGGGGTGGCTACACCTTC	CASSKPHRGGGYTF
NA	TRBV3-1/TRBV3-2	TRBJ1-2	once	TGTGCCAGCAGCCAACTGTCAGGCGGTGGCTACACCTTC	CASSQLSGGGYTF
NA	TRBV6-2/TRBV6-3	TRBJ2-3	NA	TGTGCCAGCAGTGCGGACCACCAGGTCTTTGTCACAGATACGCAGTATTTT	CASSADHQVFVTDTQYF
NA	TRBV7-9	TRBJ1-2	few	TGTGCCAGCAGCTCCAGGGATAGGTTCGATGGCTACACCTTC	CASSSRDRFDGYTF
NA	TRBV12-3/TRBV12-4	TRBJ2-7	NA	TGTGCCAGCAGTTTAGAGGGAGTCTACGAGCAGTACTTC	CASSLEGVYEQYF
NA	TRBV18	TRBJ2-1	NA	TGTGCCAGCTCACCCCGGGACTTCCAGGGCTCCTACAATGAGCAGTTCTTC	CASSPRDFQGSYNEQFF
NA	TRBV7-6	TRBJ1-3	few	TGTGCCAGCAGCTCCACCAGTACCGGTGGGGTCTCTGGAAACACCATATATTTT	CASSSTSTGGVSGNTIYF
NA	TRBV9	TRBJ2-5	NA	TGTGCCAGCAGCGTAGAACCGAAAGAGACCCAGTACTTC	CASSVEPKETQYF
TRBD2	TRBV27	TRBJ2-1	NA	TGTGCCAGCAGTTCCGCCACTAGCGGGAGGAGAGTGTACAATGAGCAGTTCTTC	CASSSATSGRRVYNEQFF
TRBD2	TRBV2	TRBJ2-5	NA	TGTGCCAGCAGTGGAGCGGGAGGGCCCCAAGAGACCCAGTACTTC	CASSGAGGPQETQYF
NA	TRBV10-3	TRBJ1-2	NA	TGTGCCATCACTGGGACGGCTAACTATGGCTACACCTTC	CAITGTANYGYTF
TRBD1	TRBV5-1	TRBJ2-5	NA	TGCGCCAGCAGCTTGGCCCCACAGGGGCGGGAGACCCAGTACTTC	CASSLAPQGRETQYF
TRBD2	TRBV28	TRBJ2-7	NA	TGTGCCAGCAGTTCAGGGACTAGCGGGAGAATCTCCTACGAGCAGTACTTC	CASSSGTSGRISYEQYF
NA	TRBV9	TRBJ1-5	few	TGTGCCAGCAGCGCACGGACCAATCAGCCCCAGCATTTT	CASSARTNQPQHF
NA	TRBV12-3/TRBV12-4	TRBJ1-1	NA	TGTGCCAGCAGCACACAGGTTGGGCGGGCTTTCTTT	CASSTQVGRAFF
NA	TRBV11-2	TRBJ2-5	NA	TGTGCCAGCACGGCTGACGGGGGCACGGAGGAGACCCAGTACTTC	CASTADGGTEETQYF
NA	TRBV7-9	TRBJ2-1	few	TGTGCCAGCAGCTTAGGGGACCCTGGCTACAATGAGCAGTTCTTC	CASSLGDPGYNEQFF
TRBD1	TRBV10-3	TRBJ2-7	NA	TGTGCCATCAGCACAGGGGTTGGCTACGAGCAGTACTTC	CAISTGVGYEQYF
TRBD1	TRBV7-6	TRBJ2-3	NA	TGTGCCAGCAGCTTACTGATGGGACAGGGGGAGGATACGCAGTATTTT	CASSLLMGQGEDTQYF
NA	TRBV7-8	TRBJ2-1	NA	TGTGCCAGCAGCTTTCAGTTTTGGGACAATGAGCAGTTCTTC	CASSFQFWDNEQFF
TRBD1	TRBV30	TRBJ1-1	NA	TGTGCCTGGAAGGTCGTTCTGCCCGGGACAGTTACTGAAGCTTTCTTT	CAWKVVLPGTVTEAFF
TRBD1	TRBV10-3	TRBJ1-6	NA	TGTGCCATCAGTGATGGGACAGTTAATTCACCCCTCCACTTT	CAISDGTVNSPLHF
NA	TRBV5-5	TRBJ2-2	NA	TGTGCCAGCAGCACACAAGCAAACAGGGCCGGGGAGCTGTTTTTT	CASSTQANRAGELFF
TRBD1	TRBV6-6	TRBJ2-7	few	TGTGCCAGCAAGAGTCGGGACAGTCGCTACGAGCAGTACTTC	CASKSRDSRYEQYF
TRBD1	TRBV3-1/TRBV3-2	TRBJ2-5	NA	TGTGCCAGCAGCCAAATTCCCGGGACAGGGGTTTGGGAGACCCAGTACTTC	CASSQIPGTGVWETQYF
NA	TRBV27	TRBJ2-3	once	TGTGCCAGCAGTCGTCAGGAGGGATCTACGCAGTATTTT	CASSRQEGSTQYF
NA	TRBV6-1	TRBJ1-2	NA	TGTGCCAGCAGTGACCCGCACAGGCATGGCTACACCTTC	CASSDPHRHGYTF
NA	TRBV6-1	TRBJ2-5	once	TGTGCCAGCAGTGACAGGTTCCAAGAGACCCAGTACTTC	CASSDRFQETQYF
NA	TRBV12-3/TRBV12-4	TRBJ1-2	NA	TGTGCCAGCAGCCAGGGCCGCGCCTATGGCTACACCTTC	CASSQGRAYGYTF
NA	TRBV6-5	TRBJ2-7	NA	TGTGCCAGCAGTTCCCGGGGTGGGCGTTCGGGAGAGCAGTACTTC	CASSSRGGRSGEQYF
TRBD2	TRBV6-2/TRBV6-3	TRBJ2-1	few	TGTGCCAGCAGTTATAGCGGGGAGAATAGCAATGAGCAGTTCTTC	CASSYSGENSNEQFF
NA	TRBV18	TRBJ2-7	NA	TGTGCCAGCTCACCGGGCGGGGCGAGTTCTACCTACGAGCAGTACTTC	CASSPGGASSTYEQYF
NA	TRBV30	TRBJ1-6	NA	TGTGCCGGGGGACGGTTAGATTCACCCCTCCACTTT	CAGGRLDSPLHF
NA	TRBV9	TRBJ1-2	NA	TGTGCCAGCAGCGTAGCCGGCTATGGCTACACCTTC	CASSVAGYGYTF
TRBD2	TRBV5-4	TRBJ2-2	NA	TGTGCCAGCAGCCGGACTAGCGCGAACACCGGGGAGCTGTTTTTT	CASSRTSANTGELFF
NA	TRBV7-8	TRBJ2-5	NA	TGTGCCAGCAGCTTACAAGGCTCGCGAAGAGAGACCCAGTACTTC	CASSLQGSRRETQYF
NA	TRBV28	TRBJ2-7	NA	TGTGCCAGCAGTTCCCCCGCCTTGCCTGACAGACTCGGTTACTTC	CASSSPALPDRLGYF
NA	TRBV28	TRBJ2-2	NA	TGTGCCAGCGGCCAGTCAGGGAATACCGGGGAGCTGTTTTTT	CASGQSGNTGELFF
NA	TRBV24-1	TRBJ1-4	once	TGTGCCACCAGTGTGCTAGGAGGTGAAAAACTGTTTTTT	CATSVLGGEKLFF
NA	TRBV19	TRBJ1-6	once	TGTGCCAGTAGGACGTATGGTGGGGCGCGCAATTCACCCCTCCACTTT	CASRTYGGARNSPLHF
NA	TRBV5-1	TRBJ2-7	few	TGCGCCAGCAGGACGGGACACTACGAGCAGTACTTC	CASRTGHYEQYF
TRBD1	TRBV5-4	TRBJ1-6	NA	TGTGCCAGCAGCACGGGACAGGATAATTCACCCCTCCACTTT	CASSTGQDNSPLHF
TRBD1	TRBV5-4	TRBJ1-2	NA	TGTGCCAGCAGCTTGGTCTTACAGGGGCGCTACACCTTC	CASSLVLQGRYTF
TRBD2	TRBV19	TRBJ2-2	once	TGTGCCAGTAGTATGTCCGGACTAGCGGGAGCCCACGGGGAGCTGTTTTTT	CASSMSGLAGAHGELFF
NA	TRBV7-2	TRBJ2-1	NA	TGTGCCAGCAGCTTAGGTACAGGACAACACTCCTACAATGAGCAGTTCTTC	CASSLGTGQHSYNEQFF
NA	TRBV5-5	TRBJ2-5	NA	TGTGCCAGCAGCTGGCAACATGAAGAGACCCAGTACTTC	CASSWQHEETQYF
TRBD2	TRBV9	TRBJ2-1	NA	TGTGCCAGCAGCGTAGCGGGAGGGCCCTATGAGCAGTTCTTC	CASSVAGGPYEQFF
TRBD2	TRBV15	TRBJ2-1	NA	TGTGCCACCAGCGCCAGGAGCGGGAGTAGGGATGAGCAGTTCTTC	CATSARSGSRDEQFF